The sequence of this T cell receptor (beta chain) was determined in a study of OX40 agonist ivuxolimab in advanced cancers. Study summary: Ivuxolimab is an agonistic anti-OX40 (CD134) antibody, and patients were treated with it. Administration of intravenous ivuxolimab to patients occurred every 2 weeks at 0.01 to 10 mg/kg. Previous treatment with anti-PD-1, anti-PD-L1 or anti-CTLA-4 therapy was allowed; about 40% had received some. Study outcomes and limitations: The study found that CD8+ T cells averaged more expanded clones than CD4+.

Libraries were prepared by immunoSEQ multiplex PCR; TCRdb keeps only in-frame clonotypes and omits some of them. The sample contains about 47,000 clones, about nine tenths of which appear only once. This CDR3 spans 15 amino acids. Trimming took 4 bases from V and 2 from J, leaving 11 bases between them. CDR1 is MNHNY and CDR2 is SVGAGI in the germline V gene (reference sequence). In regard to this clone: Its antigen is unidentified.

The chain couples TRBV6-6 to TRBJ1-4; D may be TRBD1 (5 bases). The sequence was obtained from an adult with an advanced solid tumor such as melanoma, head and neck, liver or kidney cancer. Sequencing was performed on CD4+ or CD8+ T cells sorted from blood, taken in a trial of the OX40 agonist ivuxolimab. The CDR3 nucleotides read TGTGCCAGCAGTTCGCAGGGTGTCACTAATGAAAAACTGTTTTTT. This sequence encodes CASSSQGVTNEKLFF.